This T cell receptor beta chain is drawn from a study of naive and memory T cell subsets. Findings of the study overall: Naive repertoires, especially CD8, held a few larger clonotypes, possibly memory cells re-expressing CD45RA. Expression changes during T cell differentiation may affect RNA-based TCR counts.

V lost 2 bases to trimming and J lost 2 bases, with 10 bases between them. The CDR3 contains 15 residues. An equimolar mix of two oligonucleotides served as the beta constant-region primer for TRBC1 and TRBC2. The ligated cDNA underwent four PCR rounds using SP2 and nested alpha and beta constant-region primers. TCRdb fed the UMI-ligation and nested PCR reads into MiXCR, producing one record per CDR3 protein. This sample yields 150,000 or so distinct CDR3 sequences, of which approximately 22% are seen a single time; 0.11% belongs to the top ten. Cells stained for CD3, CD4, CD8, CD45RA, CD27 and viability were sorted into four CD45RA/CD27 subsets. As for this clonotype: What it binds is unknown.

The source is a human donor in good health. The chain couples TRBV12-3 or TRBV12-4 to TRBJ2-1; D might be TRBD1 or TRBD2, each matching 5 bases. Input material: naive CD4+ T cells from blood. CDR3 sequence (DNA): TGTGCCAGCAGTTTACGGCAGGGACCCTACAATGAGCAGTTCTTC. This gives the protein CASSLRQGPYNEQFF.